The clone carrying this T cell receptor beta chain was observed once. As yet, its antigen is unknown. The source of the sample is a study of shared clonotypes between healthy human individuals. General observations from the study: Across a handful of donors, naive CD4 shared roughly 5%, naive CD8 3% to 3.5%, memory CD4 2% to 2.5%, memory CD8 0.4%.

In the source study's methods: For the immunoSEQ data, sequences were junction-only without quality scores, so filtering differed. The data were produced by immunoSEQ multiplex PCR, yet TCRdb's version contains in-frame clones alone and is incomplete. The DNA gave D and trimming, while V, J and clone size come from that table. The table has some 2 million clones, around 96% seen once. CD45RO-negative CD8 cells positively selected for CCR7 made up the naive population, which excluded terminally differentiated effector memory CD45RA+ cells. Study donors comprised healthy, HIV-negative adults devoid of recent acute infection or vaccination. V was clipped by 0 bases and J by 8 bases, with 13 bases between them. Germline CDR1 reads LGHNA; CDR2 reads YNFKEQ. The CDR3 covers 15 residues.

The source material was naive CD8+ T cells sorted from blood. This clonotype was obtained from a man aged 18 to 35 in good health. The genes are TRBV4-2 and TRBJ1-4; D perhaps matches TRBD1 (6 bases). This chain's CDR3 is CASSQDGGAGEKLFF. As DNA, the CDR3 is TGTGCCAGCAGCCAAGACGGGGGGGCGGGAGAAAAACTGTTTTTT.